The rows below give T cell receptor beta chains drawn from one sample of a study of shared T cell receptors in the human thymus. The repertoire was sequenced with immunoSEQ multiplex PCR; TCRdb's copy has only in-frame clones and lacks some. The table has 700,000 or so clones, 80% to 90% seen once. Separately, the same data were catalogued under a study of human thymus T cells.

The sample consisted of thymocytes. The receptors shown here come from a girl less than two years old with a congenital heart defect. Each CDR3 is given with its conserved first and last residue. A D gene is named only where the DNA matches it firmly. Size tells how often a clone was seen (once, few, many) or the class of an expanded clone, and some rows leave it out.

size	V	J	length	D	CDR3	DNA
.	TRBV2	TRBJ1-2	14	.	CASRGRGPPYGYTF	TGTGCCAGCCGAGGTAGAGGTCCGCCCTATGGCTACACCTTC
.	TRBV9	TRBJ1-2	14	TRBD1	CASTQGTGRGGYTF	TGTGCCAGCACACAGGGGACAGGAAGAGGGGGCTACACCTTC
.	TRBV6-6	TRBJ2-7	16	TRBD1	CASSCPAGTGPYEQYF	TGTGCCAGCAGTTGCCCGGCCGGGACAGGGCCCTACGAGCAGTACTTC
few	TRBV5-6	TRBJ2-2	16	TRBD2	CASRRTSGGITGELFF	TGTGCCAGCAGGAGAACTAGCGGGGGTATCACCGGGGAGCTGTTTTTT
.	TRBV7-9	TRBJ2-3	16	TRBD1	CASSVRGQGDTDTQYF	TGTGCCAGCAGCGTACGGGGACAGGGAGACACAGATACGCAGTATTTT
.	TRBV27	TRBJ1-5	15	.	CASRAKTLSNQPQHF	TGTGCCAGCAGAGCGAAAACCCTTAGCAATCAGCCCCAGCATTTT
.	TRBV30	TRBJ1-1	13	TRBD1	CAWRDGQAPEAFF	TGTGCCTGGAGGGATGGACAGGCCCCTGAAGCTTTCTTT
.	TRBV19	TRBJ1-2	17	TRBD1	CASSIGEGQGAGYGYTF	TGTGCCAGTAGTATAGGGGAGGGACAGGGGGCCGGGTATGGCTACACCTTC
.	TRBV2	TRBJ1-3	14	.	CASRQGSSGNTIYF	TGTGCCAGCAGACAGGGTAGCTCTGGAAACACCATATATTTT
.	TRBV5-6	TRBJ2-5	13	.	CASSLSDQETQYF	TGTGCCAGCAGCTTGTCGGACCAAGAGACCCAGTACTTC
.	TRBV6-5	TRBJ1-2	14	TRBD1	CASSYGDRAQGYTF	TGTGCCAGCAGTTACGGCGACAGGGCGCAGGGCTACACCTTC
once	TRBV18	TRBJ1-2	12	.	CASSQDFRGYTF	TGTGCCAGCTCACAGGACTTCAGGGGCTACACCTTC
.	TRBV28	TRBJ2-7	16	.	CASSGGGPFPSYEQYF	TGTGCCAGCAGTGGGGGGGGCCCCTTCCCTAGCTACGAGCAGTACTTC
once	TRBV7-4	TRBJ1-1	15	TRBD1	CASSGWTGGRPEAFF	TGTGCCAGCAGCGGGTGGACAGGGGGGAGGCCTGAAGCCTTCTTT
.	TRBV4-1	TRBJ1-5	18	.	CASSQVVSDNSGFQPQHF	TGCGCCAGCAGCCAAGTAGTTTCCGACAACTCAGGGTTTCAGCCCCAGCATTTT
.	TRBV7-2	TRBJ2-7	14	.	CASSMIGPSYEQYF	TGTGCCAGCAGCATGATTGGGCCTTCCTACGAGCAGTACTTC
once	TRBV7-3	TRBJ2-2	16	.	CASSLFPLRGTGELFF	TGTGCCAGCAGCTTATTCCCCCTCAGGGGCACCGGGGAGCTGTTTTTT
few	TRBV6-5	TRBJ1-1	13	TRBD1	CASSDDRVQEAFF	TGTGCCAGCAGTGACGACAGGGTTCAGGAAGCTTTCTTT
once	TRBV7-2	TRBJ2-3	16	.	CASRGGRGPFTDTQYF	TGTGCCAGCAGAGGTGGGCGGGGGCCGTTCACAGATACGCAGTATTTT
.	TRBV27	TRBJ1-1	14	TRBD1	CASSRGQENTEAFF	TGTGCCAGCAGCCGCGGACAGGAGAACACTGAAGCTTTCTTT
.	TRBV13	TRBJ2-5	15	.	CASSPSGQSSVTQYF	TGTGCCAGCAGCCCCAGCGGACAGAGCAGTGTTACCCAGTACTTC
few	TRBV7-9	TRBJ1-4	14	.	CASAEEPTNEKLFF	TGTGCCAGCGCGGAGGAGCCTACCAATGAAAAACTGTTTTTT
.	TRBV7-6	TRBJ2-2	12	.	CASSPSTGELFF	TGTGCCAGCAGCCCTTCTACCGGGGAGCTGTTTTTT
.	TRBV19	TRBJ1-6	16	.	CASSMETSSYNSPLHF	TGTGCCAGTAGTATGGAGACGAGCTCCTATAATTCACCCCTCCACTTT
.	TRBV7-9	TRBJ2-7	13	.	CASSTYDSYEQYF	TGTGCCAGCAGCACATACGACAGCTACGAGCAGTACTTC
few	TRBV4-1	TRBJ1-1	18	.	CASSQVRGIGSMNTEAFF	TGCGCCAGCAGCCAAGTCCGAGGGATAGGGAGCATGAACACTGAAGCTTTCTTT
.	TRBV9	TRBJ1-3	15	.	CASSAEGVSGNTIYF	TGTGCCAGCAGCGCTGAAGGGGTGTCCGGAAACACCATATATTTT
.	TRBV7-2	TRBJ2-7	16	.	CASRHGTDLHSYEQYF	TGTGCCAGCAGGCACGGGACTGACCTACACTCCTACGAGCAGTACTTC
once	TRBV19	TRBJ1-1	16	TRBD1	CASSPRRTGVNTEAFF	TGTGCCAGTAGTCCCCGGAGGACAGGTGTGAATACTGAAGCTTTCTTT
.	TRBV28	TRBJ2-3	20	TRBD2	CASSPNRGTSGRTSTDTQYF	TGTGCCAGCAGTCCAAACCGGGGGACTAGCGGGAGAACTAGCACAGATACGCAGTATTTT
.	TRBV29-1	TRBJ2-1	16	.	CSVDSPVLGSYNEQFF	TGCAGCGTTGACAGCCCAGTTCTCGGGTCTTACAATGAGCAGTTCTTC
once	TRBV2	TRBJ2-1	17	.	CASSGGHTLRGYNEQFF	TGTGCCAGCAGTGGAGGGCACACTCTAAGGGGGTACAATGAGCAGTTCTTC
.	TRBV28	TRBJ1-2	16	TRBD1	CASSPSGTGEFDGYTF	TGTGCCAGCAGTCCATCCGGGACAGGGGAATTTGATGGCTACACCTTC
.	TRBV28	TRBJ1-2	18	.	CASSLRWGRGLPNYGYTF	TGTGCCAGCAGTTTAAGATGGGGCAGGGGCCTGCCTAACTATGGCTACACCTTC
.	TRBV6-5	TRBJ1-1	13	.	CASLRDRGTEAFF	TGTGCCAGCCTCCGGGACCGGGGGACTGAAGCTTTCTTT
.	TRBV12-5	TRBJ1-3	16	.	CASGPDRPVPGNTIYF	TGTGCTAGTGGACCTGACAGGCCCGTCCCTGGAAACACCATATATTTT
.	TRBV5-1	TRBJ2-5	15	.	CASSLGPVGLGTQYF	TGCGCCAGCAGCTTGGGGCCCGTGGGACTCGGGACCCAGTACTTC
.	TRBV28	TRBJ2-3	15	.	CASSFNRVPTDTQYF	TGTGCCAGCAGTTTTAACAGGGTTCCCACAGATACGCAGTATTTT
.	TRBV27	TRBJ1-1	17	.	CASSLGSEPIILTEAFF	TGTGCCAGCAGTTTAGGTTCCGAACCAATCATACTAACTGAAGCTTTCTTT
.	TRBV12-5	TRBJ2-7	12	.	CASRQEDYEQYF	TGTGCTAGTCGTCAGGAGGACTACGAGCAGTACTTC
.	TRBV27	TRBJ1-1	13	.	CASRGRERVEAFF	TGTGCCAGCAGGGGGCGGGAACGAGTTGAAGCTTTCTTT
.	TRBV5-1	TRBJ1-4	14	.	CASSLKGRREKLFF	TGCGCCAGCAGCTTGAAGGGGCGCAGAGAAAAACTGTTTTTT
once	TRBV30	TRBJ2-7	18	.	CAWSTKFGQKTSSYEQYF	TGTGCCTGGAGTACCAAATTTGGACAAAAAACGAGCTCCTACGAGCAGTACTTC
.	TRBV4-2	TRBJ1-1	19	.	CASSHIGTEAGAPFTEAFF	TGTGCCAGCAGCCATATAGGAACTGAAGCGGGGGCCCCTTTCACTGAAGCTTTCTTT
.	TRBV30	TRBJ1-5	13	TRBD1	CAWTAGGWQPQHF	TGTGCCTGGACCGCAGGGGGTTGGCAGCCCCAGCATTTT
.	TRBV7-9	TRBJ2-3	19	TRBD1	CASSLIRDSHTVYTDTQYF	TGTGCCAGCAGCTTAATCCGGGACAGCCACACAGTCTACACAGATACGCAGTATTTT
.	TRBV7-9	TRBJ2-7	15	.	CASSLVGDSAYEQYF	TGTGCCAGCAGCTTAGTGGGGGACTCGGCCTACGAGCAGTACTTC
.	TRBV4-3	TRBJ1-2	16	.	CASSQESGKDLYGYTF	TGCGCCAGCAGCCAAGAGTCAGGGAAGGACCTCTATGGCTACACCTTC
.	TRBV4-3	TRBJ1-4	15	.	CASSQGRRVVEKLFF	TGCGCCAGCAGCCAAGGTCGGAGGGTGGTGGAAAAACTGTTTTTT
.	TRBV6-1	TRBJ2-6	22	TRBD1	CASSEVIRCPGQGFSGANVLTF	TGTGCCAGCAGTGAAGTTATAAGGTGCCCGGGACAGGGTTTTTCTGGGGCCAACGTCCTGACTTTC